These 15 T cell receptor beta chains share one sample of origin, sequenced in a study of CD8+ T cells in alopecia areata. Specified treatment: oral pan-JAK inhibitor, 5-10 mg twice daily. Reverse transcription of extracted RNA yielded cDNA, which provided the sequencing template. Sequenced by immunoSEQ multiplex PCR; TCRdb stores in-frame clones only, minus some. Of 150,000 to 250,000 clones listed, roughly 64% are singletons. Sample: CD4+ T cells sorted from blood, taken at week 24, from a patient treated with tofacitinib. All receptors come from a human donor with alopecia areata.

J is TRBJ1-6 and V is TRBV5-1; possible D gene TRBD1, 5 bases. Germline CDR1 is SGHRS and CDR2 is YFSETQ. The CDR3 is 15 residues long. Trimming left V 4 bases short and J 8 bases short, with 16 bases between. The CDR3 nucleotides read TGCGCCAGCAGCCAGCAAGGGGTCAGGGATTCACCCCTCCACTTT. Protein product: CASSQQGVRDSPLHF.

This clone occurred once. V and J are TRBV5-4 and TRBJ2-5, with D unresolved. V lost 5 bases and J 1 base, leaving 15 bases between the germline ends. Per the germline V gene, CDR1 is SGHNT and CDR2 is YYREEE (reference sequence). The CDR3 is made up of 15 amino acids. CDR3 in amino acids: CASSHIGVTQETQYF. CDR3 sequence (DNA): TGTGCCAGCAGTCACATTGGGGTTACCCAAGAGACCCAGTACTTC.

This clone has only a few counts. The CDR3 nucleotides are TGCGCCAGCAGCTTGGGAGAAGGGCCTGGGGCCAACGTCCTGACTTTC. This gives the protein CASSLGEGPGANVLTF. The gene calls are TRBV5-1 and TRBJ2-6; D gene unclear. V lost 0 bases and J 2 bases, leaving 9 bases between the germline ends. CDR3 length: 16 residues. Looked up from germline, CDR1 is SGHRS and CDR2 is YFSETQ.

The chain has TRBV28 and TRBJ2-5; TRBD2 aligns across 12 bases. The ends lost 2 bases at V and 4 bases at J; junction bases unmatched: 8. Germline-derived CDR1 and CDR2 are MDHEN and SYDVKM. The CDR3 has 17 amino acids. CDR3 residues: CASSLATSGRGRETQYF. The DNA for the CDR3 is TGTGCCAGCAGTTTAGCGACTAGCGGGAGAGGTCGAGAGACCCAGTACTTC.

The chain couples TRBV5-1 to TRBJ1-1; TRBD1 matches at 7 bases. Germline CDR1 reads SGHRS; CDR2 reads YFSETQ. This CDR3 is 14 amino acids long. The V gene end was trimmed by 6 bases and the J gene end by 1 base; junction bases not matched to a gene: 6. The DNA of the CDR3 is TGCGCCAGCACCATGGGGACAGCGAACACTGAAGCTTTCTTT. Protein sequence: CASTMGTANTEAFF.

In its sample, this clone was seen a few times. The gene calls are TRBV27 and TRBJ2-5; TRBD2 might be the D (5 bases). The CDR3 extends over 14 amino acids. V was cut by 5 bases and J by 4 bases, with 14 bases left in between. Germline V gene sequence: CDR1 MNHEY, CDR2 SMNVEV (reference sequence). As DNA, the CDR3 is TGTGCCAGCAGTGGAGTTGGGAGTGGAGAGACCCAGTACTTC. It is translated as CASSGVGSGETQYF.

The rearrangement uses TRBV29-1 and TRBJ2-5; perhaps TRBD2 as D (7 bases). Trimming cost V 4 bases and J 5 bases, with 11 bases left between them. From germline, CDR1 is SQVTM and CDR2 ANQGSEA. This CDR3 comprises 12 residues. CDR3 region: CSVAGGRETQYF. Written as DNA, the CDR3 is TGCAGCGTTGCCGGGGGGCGGGAGACCCAGTACTTC. Supplemented by reference TRBV29-1 and TRBJ2-5, the full variable domain reads SAVISQKPSRDICQRGTSLTIQCQVDSQVTMMFWYRQQPGQSLTLIATANQGSEATYESGFVIDKFPISRPNLTFSTLTVSNMSPEDSSIYLCSVAGGRETQYFGPGTRLLVL.

The chain joins TRBV4-3 to TRBJ2-3, with D unclear. Trimming shortened V by 3 bases and J by 0 bases, and 7 bases separated the two germline ends. Germline CDR1 is LGHNA and CDR2 is YSLEER. This CDR3 has 14 amino acids. CDR3 DNA: TGCGCCAGCAGCCACCTACAGAGCACAGATACGCAGTATTTT. As protein: CASSHLQSTDTQYF.

This chain uses TRBV5-4 with TRBJ2-5, with D maybe TRBD2 (6 bases). The CDR3 loop spans 15 amino acids. The V gene's germline CDR1 is SGHNT and CDR2 YYREEE (reference sequence). Trimming took off 2 bases at V and 4 bases at J, with 15 bases between the two ends. The CDR3 bases are TGTGCCAGCAGCTTACATACGGGACTTTCAGAGACCCAGTACTTC. Translating gives CASSLHTGLSETQYF.

This chain joins TRBV28 and TRBJ2-3; TRBD2 is a possible D gene (6 bases). Between the trimmed V and J ends, which lost 5 bases and 7 bases, there was a span of 16 bases. The CDR3 covers 14 residues. Germline CDR1 and CDR2: MDHEN and SYDVKM. The CDR3 DNA is TGTGCCAGCAGTGAGCGGGTAGGCTGGCATACGCAGTATTTT. Translated, it gives CASSERVGWHTQYF.

The chain is built from TRBV27 and TRBJ2-7, with D perhaps TRBD1 (8 bases). Looked up from germline, CDR1 is MNHEY and CDR2 is SMNVEV (reference sequence). The CDR3 runs 15 residues. Trimming stripped 5 bases from V and 1 base from J, with 15 bases between. CDR3 protein: CASSPNRGGSYEQYF. The CDR3 DNA is TGTGCCAGCAGTCCAAACAGGGGGGGATCCTACGAGCAGTACTTC.

The chain recombines TRBV6-1 with TRBJ1-5; D gene uncertain. CDR3 length: 13 residues. V gave up 2 bases and J gave up 4 bases, with 6 bases separating them. CDR1 and CDR2 from the germline V gene are MNHNS and SASEGT. Written as DNA, the CDR3 is TGTGCCAGCAGTGAAAACCCTAATCAGCCCCAGCATTTT. This encodes CASSENPNQPQHF.

The sample holds a few counts of this clone. The chain uses TRBV5-6 and TRBJ1-6; D ambiguous. Germline loops: CDR1 SGHDT, CDR2 YYEEEE. V was cut by 2 bases and J by 1 base, with 13 bases left in between. The CDR3 length is 17 residues. Here the CDR3 reads CASSFAPGGSYNSPLHF. In DNA, the CDR3 is TGTGCCAGCAGCTTCGCTCCAGGTGGTTCCTATAATTCACCCCTCCACTTT.

DNA of the CDR3: TGTGCCAGCAGCCAAGATCTCGGGACTATCGGGGAGCTGTTTTTT. Translated, it gives CASSQDLGTIGELFF. V is TRBV14 and J is TRBJ2-2; 7 bases are shared with TRBD2. CDR1 is SGHDN and CDR2 is FVKESK in the germline V gene. V was clipped by 0 bases and J by 7 bases; unmatched bases: 5. The CDR3 has 15 residues.

This clone has at least ten counts. The V and J genes are TRBV6-7 and TRBJ2-1; tentative D call: TRBD2 (6 bases). Being an ORF, TRBV6-7 has a function that is uncertain. Trimming took off 2 bases at V and 9 bases at J, with 23 bases between the two ends. This CDR3 has 17 amino acids. DNA for the CDR3: TGTGCCAGCAGTTACCGGGGTCTAGCGTCCCAGCTATCTGAGCAGTTCTTC. This translates into CASSYRGLASQLSEQFF.